This T cell receptor beta chain is drawn from a study of tumor and adjacent non-tumor tissue in lung cancer. The wider study: Histology: around 13 adenocarcinoma, a couple of squamous cell carcinoma, 1 small cell lung cancer.

Three rounds of nested PCR, following a modified ARM-PCR protocol, produced the TCRbeta library. TCRdb re-derived calls from the multiplex PCR reads in MiXCR, one entry per CDR3 protein. Here the sample spans under 100,000 distinct CDR3 sequences, about two thirds being singletons. This clonotype was counted at least ten times. The template was RNA from unsorted bulk tissue. The TCR comes from a woman aged 70 to 79 with non-small cell lung cancer. The sequenced sample was lung tumor tissue.

The CDR3: CATSERRQGGTDTQYF. The DNA of the CDR3 is TGTGCCACCAGTGAACGGAGACAGGGTGGCACAGATACGCAGTATTTT. This chain links TRBV24-1 with TRBJ2-3, with 7 bases that match TRBD1. With 4 bases clipped from V and 1 base from J, the junction kept 7 bases outside the gene matches. This CDR3 has 16 residues. The V gene's germline CDR1 is KGHDR and CDR2 SFDVKD.